The 8 T cell receptor beta chains presented below share a single source sample, sequenced in a study of graft-versus-host responses after intestinal transplantation. The protocol was immunoSEQ multiplex PCR, while the TCRdb copy is restricted to in-frame clones and leaves out a portion. Of fewer than 120,000 clones detected, over 85% appear once; the ten largest clones hold 0.4% to 0.55%. The antigens these receptors bind are not known. Specimen: unstimulated CD8+ T cells sorted from spleen or lymph node cells, collected before intestinal transplant. These TCRs come from a human donor who received an intestinal transplant.

This clone was observed a few times. This chain uses TRBV10-3 with TRBJ2-7; TRBD1 agrees at 7 bases. The CDR3 runs to 15 residues. Per the germline V gene, CDR1 is ENHRY and CDR2 is SYGVKD. The ends lost 10 bases at V and 5 bases at J; junction bases unmatched: 17. The chain's CDR3 is CATTTGLLGANEQYF. CDR3 nucleotide sequence: TGTGCCACCACGACAGGGCTGCTGGGGGCGAACGAGCAGTACTTC.

The genes are TRBV6-5 and TRBJ2-2; D ambiguous. The V end was cut by 10 bases, the J end by 7 bases, with 22 bases between. The CDR3 contains 15 residues. CDR1 and CDR2 (germline): MNHEY, SVGAGI. CDR3 sequence: CATPERWVDNGELFF. CDR3 nucleotides: TGTGCCACCCCCGAGAGGTGGGTAGATAACGGGGAGCTGTTTTTT.

The chain links TRBV30 to TRBJ1-2, with 7 positions matching TRBD1. This CDR3 contains 18 residues. Germline V gives CDR1 GTSNPN, CDR2 SVGIG (reference sequence). J was trimmed by 2 bases and V by 2 bases; bases with no gene match: 17. The CDR3 coding sequence is TGTGCCTGGAGTTCCCCGAGGGGACAGCCGACAATAAACTATGGCTACACCTTC. This translates into CAWSSPRGQPTINYGYTF.

The chain joins TRBV28 to TRBJ1-2, with D unresolved. The CDR3 is 16 amino acids. The V end was cut by 3 bases, the J end by 1 base, with 15 bases between. Per germline, CDR1 MDHEN and CDR2 SYDVKM. CDR3 DNA: TGTGCCAGCAGTTTCATAAGGGTTAACGGTAACTATGGCTACACCTTC. Protein product: CASSFIRVNGNYGYTF.

The chain links TRBV19 to TRBJ1-1; D is unclear. Trimming removed 3 bases at V and 4 bases at J, with 12 bases between. Per the germline V gene, CDR1 is LNHDA and CDR2 is SQIVND (reference sequence). This CDR3 region has 14 residues. Here the CDR3 DNA reads TGTGCCAGTAGTATGGCGTCGGGGTCCACTGAAGCTTTCTTT. Amino acid sequence: CASSMASGSTEAFF.

Worth noting for this clone: The same CDR3 arises from other DNA sequences in this sample as well. The chain links TRBV4-1 to TRBJ2-5; D remains ambiguous. Per the germline V gene, CDR1 is MGHRA and CDR2 is YSYEKL. CDR3 length equals 14 residues. Trimming removed 0 bases at V and 2 bases at J, with 7 bases between. In DNA, the CDR3 is TGCGCCAGCAGCCAAGAGCCAGGTCAAGAGACCCAGTACTTC. Translation: CASSQEPGQETQYF.

The chain carries TRBV9 and TRBJ2-7; 7 bases match TRBD1. The CDR3 runs to 16 residues. Losses at the gene ends were 0 bases for V and 1 base for J; bases not matched to a gene: 7. Germline V CDR1 and CDR2: SGDLS, YYNGEE. CDR3 DNA: TGTGCCAGCAGCGTAGATGGGACAGCCGTATCCTACGAGCAGTACTTC. Its translation: CASSVDGTAVSYEQYF.

The chain has TRBV9 and TRBJ1-1; perhaps TRBD1 as D (5 bases). V was pared by 4 bases and J by 3 bases, with 13 bases between. Germline assignment: CDR1 SGDLS and CDR2 YYNGEE. The CDR3 extends over 14 amino acids. The CDR3 sequence is CASSFRWGDTEAFF. DNA of the CDR3: TGTGCCAGCAGCTTTCGATGGGGGGACACTGAAGCTTTCTTT.